This T cell receptor beta chain was profiled in a study of blood T cells in healthy people across ages. V lost 7 bases to trimming and J lost 8 bases, with 12 bases between them. This CDR3 region has 11 residues. Germline V gene data show CDR1 as SQVTM and CDR2 as ANQGSEA. Study conclusions and caveats: Researchers report that TCR beta diversity correlated strongly with naive T cell percentage.

A second PCR, run for about 7 to 11 cycles, used a sample-barcoded 5' primer plus a J-beta primer mix. Researchers report that a template-switch adaptor with 12 random nucleotides tagged each cDNA molecule. TCRdb re-called the 5' RACE reads through MiXCR, storing one row per CDR3 protein. The profile shows about a million distinct CDR3 sequences, under 50% of them singletons. With regard to this clonotype: Its specificity is not known.

This TCR came from a man younger than 45 in good health. Source material: blood. The V and J genes are TRBV29-1 and TRBJ2-1, with D tentatively TRBD2 (5 bases). CDR3 in amino acids: CSASGLDEQFF. Written as DNA, the CDR3 is TGCAGCGCATCGGGGTTGGATGAGCAGTTCTTC.